The 7 T cell receptor beta chains below come from one sample, sequenced in a study of T cells after posttransplantation cyclophosphamide. The assay was immunoSEQ multiplex PCR, and TCRdb's table has in-frame clones only and misses some. This sample has around 50,000 clones, with about 90% found just once. What was sequenced was PBMCs. The source of these receptors is a woman aged 45 to 65 in good health and a related stem cell transplant donor.

The chain joins TRBV5-1 to TRBJ2-1; D unresolved. CDR1 is SGHRS, CDR2 YFSETQ, per germline. The CDR3 has 14 amino acids. Trimming pared 0 bases from V and 3 bases from J, leaving 7 bases between. The CDR3 nucleotides are TGCGCCAGCAGCTTGGCTGTTAGCTACAATGAGCAGTTCTTC. It translates to CASSLAVSYNEQFF.

The J gene is TRBJ1-2, the V gene TRBV5-4; possibly TRBD1 for D (5 bases). Germline V gene sequence: CDR1 SGHNT, CDR2 YYREEE (reference sequence). The CDR3 is 15 residues long. V was cut by 4 bases and J by 4 bases, with 17 bases left in between. The CDR3 nucleotides are TGTGCCAGCAGCCTACGGACGGGAGGGGCCTATGGCTACACCTTC. It yields the protein CASSLRTGGAYGYTF.

The chain's CDR3 is CASRLGAGGIDEQFF. The CDR3 DNA reads TGTGCCAGCCGATTGGGAGCGGGGGGTATAGATGAGCAGTTCTTC. V usage is TRBV6-5 and J usage is TRBJ2-1; the match to TRBD2 covers 9 bases. This CDR3 spans 15 amino acids. Trimming cost V 8 bases and J 8 bases; bases outside gene matches: 13. CDR1 is MNHEY and CDR2 is SVGAGI in the germline V gene.

This clone showed up just once. The chain recombines TRBV27 with TRBJ2-7, with 10 nucleotides matching TRBD1. Germline V gives CDR1 MNHEY, CDR2 SMNVEV (reference sequence). With V trimmed by 5 bases and J by 4 bases, 5 bases remained unmatched. The CDR3 covers 14 residues. CDR3 sequence (DNA): TGTGCCAGCAGTCTCTGGACAGGGGGTTACGAGCAGTACTTC. Protein: CASSLWTGGYEQYF.

The V and J genes are TRBV6-5 and TRBJ2-7, with 8 bases matching TRBD1. J lost 3 bases, V lost 0 bases, and 4 bases had no gene match. The CDR3 is 15 residues long. CDR1 is MNHEY, CDR2 SVGAGI, per germline. For the CDR3, the DNA is TGTGCCAGCAGTTACTCGTCAGGGGGCTTCTACGAGCAGTACTTC. Protein sequence: CASSYSSGGFYEQYF.

This chain links TRBV28 with TRBJ2-2, with D perhaps matching TRBD2 (6 bases). CDR3 size: 14 residues. V dropped 4 bases and J dropped 7 bases, with 13 bases sitting between them. Germline CDR1 MDHEN, CDR2 SYDVKM. CDR3 DNA sequence: TGTGCCAGCAGTTATTCGGGAGTAGACGGGGAGCTGTTTTTT. Translation: CASSYSGVDGELFF.

The V call is TRBV10-1, the J call TRBJ2-5; 7 bases agree with TRBD2. The CDR3 length is 16 residues. V dropped 1 base and J dropped 11; count of bases not matched to a gene: 16. In germline, CDR1 is WNHNN, CDR2 SYGVQD (reference sequence). The CDR3 sequence is CASSEFGRRGPSEQYF. The CDR3 region has the DNA TGCGCCAGCAGTGAGTTCGGGAGGCGCGGACCCTCGGAGCAGTACTTC.